This is a list of T cell receptor beta chains from one sample in a study of Graves' ophthalmopathy and Graves' hyperthyroidism. In TCRdb, the multiplex PCR reads were re-called with MiXCR into one record per CDR3 protein. The sample carries about 400,000 distinct CDR3 sequences, approximately 21% recorded once. The source material was peripheral blood. These receptors came from a woman aged 18-29 years with stable Graves' hyperthyroidism. Each CDR3 is given with its conserved first and last residue.

cdr3_aa | j_call | v_call | cdr3_length
CASSTRTGSYGYTF | TRBJ1-2 | TRBV19 | 14
CASSIAPRRPQHF | TRBJ1-5 | TRBV19 | 13
CAWSVRDSQETQYF | TRBJ2-5 | TRBV30 | 14
CASSQVSGRGYEQYF | TRBJ2-7 | TRBV4-1 | 15
CASSLEGKIEAFF | TRBJ1-1 | TRBV13 | 13
CASSNTGGNDEQYF | TRBJ2-7 | TRBV6-2/TRBV6-3 | 14
CASREGGFYGYTF | TRBJ1-2 | TRBV2 | 13
CASHSEPMFGNQPQHF | TRBJ1-5 | TRBV6-1 | 16
CASSSTGTTGELFF | TRBJ2-2 | TRBV11-3 | 14
CASSLGQGKISYGYTF | TRBJ1-2 | TRBV18 | 16
CASSPELGPHYGYTF | TRBJ1-2 | TRBV7-8 | 15
CASSHPVQGTSNQPQHF | TRBJ1-5 | TRBV12-3/TRBV12-4 | 17
CASSYEAGGTEAFF | TRBJ1-1 | TRBV6-2/TRBV6-3 | 14
CASSLAGTTRVETQYF | TRBJ2-5 | TRBV5-1 | 16
CASSIQASNTEAFF | TRBJ1-1 | TRBV5-5 | 14
CASSFVWGSETQYF | TRBJ2-5 | TRBV7-9 | 14
CASSEGVMNTEAFF | TRBJ1-1 | TRBV11-2 | 14
CASSLADPNEQYF | TRBJ2-7 | TRBV11-1 | 13
CASRTLGEQYF | TRBJ2-7 | TRBV6-1 | 11
CASSLRDRGPGYF | TRBJ2-7 | TRBV28 | 13
CASGRDRGQGQYF | TRBJ2-7 | TRBV6-1 | 13
CASRIVEGGNQPQHF | TRBJ1-5 | TRBV6-5 | 15
CASSEFWVRTQYF | TRBJ2-5 | TRBV6-1 | 13
CAIGQGRDTEAFF | TRBJ1-1 | TRBV10-3 | 13
CASSFQNPRDSGANVLTF | TRBJ2-6 | TRBV12-3/TRBV12-4 | 18
CASSLEGPEQYF | TRBJ2-7 | TRBV12-3/TRBV12-4 | 12
CASRQYDQGAGSEAFF | TRBJ1-1 | TRBV3-1 | 16
CASSQDEETQETQYF | TRBJ2-5 | TRBV3-1 | 15
CASSIRTDYEQYF | TRBJ2-7 | TRBV19 | 13
CASSSGGPNTGELFF | TRBJ2-2 | TRBV12-3/TRBV12-4 | 15
CASSQDRWIWTSGSANTGELFF | TRBJ2-2 | TRBV4-3 | 22
CASSSGLAGETQYF | TRBJ2-5 | TRBV11-2 | 14
CASSSRPGQGNYGYTF | TRBJ1-2 | TRBV7-2 | 16
CSVGLLAGAGELFF | TRBJ2-2 | TRBV29-1 | 14
CASSSTGTSQETQYF | TRBJ2-5 | TRBV7-6 | 15
CASGFLAGGRVTGELFF | TRBJ2-2 | TRBV12-5 | 17
CSAGEFAYEQYF | TRBJ2-7 | TRBV20-1 | 12
CASSSRWGQPQHF | TRBJ1-5 | TRBV7-2 | 13
CASSPLHEQYF | TRBJ2-7 | TRBV6-5 | 11
CASSQGVQRDYGYTF | TRBJ1-2 | TRBV4-1 | 15